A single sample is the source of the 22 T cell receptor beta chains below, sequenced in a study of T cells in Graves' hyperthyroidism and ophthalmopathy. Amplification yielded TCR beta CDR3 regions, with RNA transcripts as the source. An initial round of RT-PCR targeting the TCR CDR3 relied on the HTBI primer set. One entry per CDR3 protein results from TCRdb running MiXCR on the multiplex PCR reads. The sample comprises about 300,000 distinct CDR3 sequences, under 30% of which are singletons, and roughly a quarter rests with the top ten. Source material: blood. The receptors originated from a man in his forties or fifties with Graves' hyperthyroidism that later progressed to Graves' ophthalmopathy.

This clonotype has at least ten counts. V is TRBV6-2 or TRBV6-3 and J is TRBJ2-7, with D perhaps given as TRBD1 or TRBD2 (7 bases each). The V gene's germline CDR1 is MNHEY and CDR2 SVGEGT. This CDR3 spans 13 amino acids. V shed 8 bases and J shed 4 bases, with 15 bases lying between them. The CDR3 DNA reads TGTGCCAGCTGCAGGGGGGGCCAGTACGAGCAGTACTTC. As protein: CASCRGGQYEQYF.

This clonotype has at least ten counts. CDR3: CAWSHEDSNQPQHF. The DNA for the CDR3 is TGTGCCTGGAGTCACGAGGATAGCAATCAGCCCCAGCATTTT. This rearrangement joins TRBV30 to TRBJ1-5; D gene unclear. The germline V and J ends were trimmed by 2 bases and 0 bases, with 8 bases remaining between them. CDR3 size: 14 residues. The germline V gene encodes CDR1 GTSNPN and CDR2 SVGIG (reference sequence).

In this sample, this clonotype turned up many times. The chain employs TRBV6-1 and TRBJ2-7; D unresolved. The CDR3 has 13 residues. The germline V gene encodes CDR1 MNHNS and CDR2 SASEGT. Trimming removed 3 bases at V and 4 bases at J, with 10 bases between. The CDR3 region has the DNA TGTGCCAGCAGTGATGACCGCCGTTACGAGCAGTACTTC. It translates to CASSDDRRYEQYF.

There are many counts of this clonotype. CDR3 amino acids: CASSEQKNIQYF. The DNA of the CDR3 is TGTGCCAGCAGTGAGCAGAAAAACATTCAGTACTTC. V and J are TRBV12-3 or TRBV12-4 and TRBJ2-4; no reliable D call. V dropped 5 bases and J dropped 4 bases, with 6 bases sitting between them. The length of the CDR3 is 12 residues.

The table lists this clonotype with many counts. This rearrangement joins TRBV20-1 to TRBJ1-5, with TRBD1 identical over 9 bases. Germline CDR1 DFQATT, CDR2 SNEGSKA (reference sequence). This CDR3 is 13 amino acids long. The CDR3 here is CSGQGTFNQPQHF. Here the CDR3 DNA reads TGCAGCGGACAGGGGACCTTCAATCAGCCCCAGCATTTT.

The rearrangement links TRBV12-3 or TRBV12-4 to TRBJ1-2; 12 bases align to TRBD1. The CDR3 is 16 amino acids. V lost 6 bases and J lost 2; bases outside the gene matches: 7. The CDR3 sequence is CASRNLGQGANYGYTF. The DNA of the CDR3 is TGTGCCAGCAGAAATCTGGGACAGGGGGCGAACTATGGCTACACCTTC.

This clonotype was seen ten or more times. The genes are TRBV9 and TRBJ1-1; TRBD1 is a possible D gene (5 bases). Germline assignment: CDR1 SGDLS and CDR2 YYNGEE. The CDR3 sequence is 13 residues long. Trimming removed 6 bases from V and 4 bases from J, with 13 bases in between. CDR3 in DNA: TGTGCCAGCAACCCGGACGGGGCCACTGAAGCTTTCTTT. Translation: CASNPDGATEAFF. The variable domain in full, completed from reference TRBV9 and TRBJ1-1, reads DSGVTQTPKHLITATGQRVTLRCSPRSGDLSVYWYQQSLDQGLQFLIQYYNGEERAKGNILERFSAQQFPDLHSELNLSSLELGDSALYFCASNPDGATEAFFGQGTRLTVV.

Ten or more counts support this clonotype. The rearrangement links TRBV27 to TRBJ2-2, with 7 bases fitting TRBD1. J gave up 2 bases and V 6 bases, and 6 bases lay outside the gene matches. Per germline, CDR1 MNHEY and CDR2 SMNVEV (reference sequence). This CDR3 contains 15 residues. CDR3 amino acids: CASSFGTVNTGELFF. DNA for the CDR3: TGTGCCAGCAGCTTCGGGACAGTAAACACCGGGGAGCTGTTTTTT.

The CDR3 DNA sequence: TGTGCCAGCAGCGTAGCCGGTAGCGGGAGGAACACCGGGGAGCTGTTTTTT. This encodes CASSVAGSGRNTGELFF. The chain joins TRBV9 to TRBJ2-2; 9 bases match TRBD2. Germline trimming cut 0 bases from V and 1 base from J; bases unmatched to any gene: 4. The CDR3 runs 17 residues. The germline V gene encodes CDR1 SGDLS and CDR2 YYNGEE.

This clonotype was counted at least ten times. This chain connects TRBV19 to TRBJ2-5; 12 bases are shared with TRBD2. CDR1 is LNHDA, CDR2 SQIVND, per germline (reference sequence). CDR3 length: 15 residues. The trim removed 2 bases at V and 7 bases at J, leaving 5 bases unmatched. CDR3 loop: CASSIRLAGAGTQYF. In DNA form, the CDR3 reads TGTGCCAGTAGTATAAGACTAGCGGGAGCCGGGACCCAGTACTTC.

CDR3 region: CASSFSGSRGGVGTQYF. DNA for the CDR3: TGTGCCAGCAGTTTTTCGGGAAGCAGGGGTGGCGTTGGGACCCAGTACTTC. The rearrangement uses TRBV28 and TRBJ2-5; possible D gene TRBD1, 6 bases. V shed 3 bases and J shed 7 bases, with 24 bases lying between them. Germline V gives CDR1 MDHEN, CDR2 SYDVKM. This CDR3 region has 17 residues.

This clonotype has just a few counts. CDR3 coding DNA: TGTGCCAGCAGTCTACAGGGTTTTGGTGGCTACACCTTC. It translates to CASSLQGFGGYTF. The V gene is TRBV28, the J gene TRBJ1-2; D possibly corresponds to TRBD1 (6 bases). Deletions cut 5 bases from V and 7 bases from J, with 14 bases between. CDR3 size: 13 residues. Germline V gives CDR1 MDHEN, CDR2 SYDVKM.

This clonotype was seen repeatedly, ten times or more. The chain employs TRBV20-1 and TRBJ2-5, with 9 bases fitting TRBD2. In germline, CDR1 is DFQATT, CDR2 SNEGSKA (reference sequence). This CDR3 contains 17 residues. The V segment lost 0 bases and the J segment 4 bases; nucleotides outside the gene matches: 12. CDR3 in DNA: TGCAGTGCTAGAGATCCCTTAGCGGGAGTGGGGGGAGAGACCCAGTACTTC. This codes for CSARDPLAGVGGETQYF.

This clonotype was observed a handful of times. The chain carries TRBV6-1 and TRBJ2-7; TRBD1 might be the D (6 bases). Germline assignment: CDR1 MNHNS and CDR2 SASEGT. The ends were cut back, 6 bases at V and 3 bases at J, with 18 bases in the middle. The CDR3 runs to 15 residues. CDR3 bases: TGTGCCAGCAGGCCAGGGGCGAACGAGAACTACGAGCAGTACTTC. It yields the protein CASRPGANENYEQYF.

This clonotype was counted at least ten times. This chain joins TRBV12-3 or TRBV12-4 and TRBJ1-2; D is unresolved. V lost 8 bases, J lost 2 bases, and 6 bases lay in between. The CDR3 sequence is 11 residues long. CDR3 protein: CASGGNYGYTF. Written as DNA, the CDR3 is TGTGCCAGCGGAGGAAACTATGGCTACACCTTC.

In DNA form, the CDR3 reads TGTGCCAGCAGCCCCGGCGGACAGGGTGTGTACGAGCAGTACTTC. Translation gives CASSPGGQGVYEQYF. The chain couples TRBV6-2 or TRBV6-3 to TRBJ2-7; 8 positions match TRBD1. The CDR3 totals 15 residues. After removal of 6 bases from V and 4 bases from J, the junction contained 11 bases not matched to a gene. The germline CDR1 and CDR2 sequences are MNHEY and SVGEGT.

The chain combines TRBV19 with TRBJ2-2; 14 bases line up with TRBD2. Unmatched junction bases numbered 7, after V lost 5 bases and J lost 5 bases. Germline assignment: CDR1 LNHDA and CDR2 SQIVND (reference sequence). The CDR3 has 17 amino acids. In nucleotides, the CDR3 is TGTGCCAGTAGTTCGGGACTAGCGGGAGTGGATACCGGGGAGCTGTTTTTT. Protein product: CASSSGLAGVDTGELFF.

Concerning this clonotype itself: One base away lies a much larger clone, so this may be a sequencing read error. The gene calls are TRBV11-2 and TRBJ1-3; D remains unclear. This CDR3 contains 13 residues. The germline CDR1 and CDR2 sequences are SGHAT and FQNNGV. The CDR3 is CAGSFSPGNTIYF. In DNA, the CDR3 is TGTGCCGGCAGCTTCTCCCCCGGAAACACCATATATTTT.

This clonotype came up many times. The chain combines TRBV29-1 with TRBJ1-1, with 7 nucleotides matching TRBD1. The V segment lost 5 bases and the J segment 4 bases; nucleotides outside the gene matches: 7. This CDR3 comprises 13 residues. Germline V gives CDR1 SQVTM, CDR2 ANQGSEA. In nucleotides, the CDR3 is TGCAGCGTTTCCCGGGACAGAGGCACTGAAGCTTTCTTT. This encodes CSVSRDRGTEAFF.

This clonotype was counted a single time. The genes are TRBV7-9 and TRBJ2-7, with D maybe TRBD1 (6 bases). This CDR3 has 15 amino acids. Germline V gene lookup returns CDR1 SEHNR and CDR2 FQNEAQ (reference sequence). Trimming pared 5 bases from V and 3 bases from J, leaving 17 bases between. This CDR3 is CASSAPGRGSYEQYF. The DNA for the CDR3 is TGTGCCAGCAGCGCCCCTGGCAGGGGAAGCTACGAGCAGTACTTC.

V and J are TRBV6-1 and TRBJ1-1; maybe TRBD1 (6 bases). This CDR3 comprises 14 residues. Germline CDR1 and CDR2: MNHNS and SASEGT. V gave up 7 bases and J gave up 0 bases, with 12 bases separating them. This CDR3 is CASTYTGLNTEAFF. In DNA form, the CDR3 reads TGTGCCAGCACCTACACAGGGTTGAACACTGAAGCTTTCTTT.

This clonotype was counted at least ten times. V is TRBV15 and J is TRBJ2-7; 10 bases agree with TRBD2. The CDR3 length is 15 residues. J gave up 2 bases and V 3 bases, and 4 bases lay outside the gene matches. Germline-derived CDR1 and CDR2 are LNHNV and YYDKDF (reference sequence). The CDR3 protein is CATSRQREGPYEQYF. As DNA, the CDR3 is TGTGCCACCAGCAGGCAGCGGGAGGGCCCCTACGAGCAGTACTTC.